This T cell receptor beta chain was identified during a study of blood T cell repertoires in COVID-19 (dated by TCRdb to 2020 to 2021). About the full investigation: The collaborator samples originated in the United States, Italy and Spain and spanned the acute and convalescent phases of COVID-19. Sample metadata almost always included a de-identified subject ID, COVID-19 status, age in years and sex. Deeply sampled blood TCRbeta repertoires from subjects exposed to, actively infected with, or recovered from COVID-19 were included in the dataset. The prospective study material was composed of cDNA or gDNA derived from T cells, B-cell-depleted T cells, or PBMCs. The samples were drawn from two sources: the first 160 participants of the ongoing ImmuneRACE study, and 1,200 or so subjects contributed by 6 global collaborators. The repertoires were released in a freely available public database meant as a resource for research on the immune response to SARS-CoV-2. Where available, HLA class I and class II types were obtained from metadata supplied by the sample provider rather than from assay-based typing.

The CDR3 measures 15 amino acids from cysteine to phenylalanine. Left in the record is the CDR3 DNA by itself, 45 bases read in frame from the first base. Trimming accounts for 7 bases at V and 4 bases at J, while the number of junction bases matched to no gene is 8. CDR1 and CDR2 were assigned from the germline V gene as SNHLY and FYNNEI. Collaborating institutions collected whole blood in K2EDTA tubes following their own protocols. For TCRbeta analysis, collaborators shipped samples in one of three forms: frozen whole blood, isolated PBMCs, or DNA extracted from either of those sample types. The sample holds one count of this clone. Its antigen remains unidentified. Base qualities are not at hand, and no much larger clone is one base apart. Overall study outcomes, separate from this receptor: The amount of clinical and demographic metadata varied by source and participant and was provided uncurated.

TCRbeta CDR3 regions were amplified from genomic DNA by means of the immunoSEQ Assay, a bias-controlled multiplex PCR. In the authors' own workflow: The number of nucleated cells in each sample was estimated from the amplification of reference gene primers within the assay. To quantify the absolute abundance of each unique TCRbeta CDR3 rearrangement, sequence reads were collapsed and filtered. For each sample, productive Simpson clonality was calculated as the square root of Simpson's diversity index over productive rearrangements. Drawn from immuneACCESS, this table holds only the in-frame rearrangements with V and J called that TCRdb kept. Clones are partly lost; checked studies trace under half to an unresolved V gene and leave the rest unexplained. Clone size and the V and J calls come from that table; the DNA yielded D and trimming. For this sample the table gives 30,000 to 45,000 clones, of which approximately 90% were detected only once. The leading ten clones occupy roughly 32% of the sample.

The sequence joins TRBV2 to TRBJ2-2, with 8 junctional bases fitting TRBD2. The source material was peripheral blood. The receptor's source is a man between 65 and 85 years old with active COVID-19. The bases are TGTGCCAGCACTGGGGCGGGAGGTGTCACCGGGGAGCTGTTTTTT. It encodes CASTGAGGVTGELFF.